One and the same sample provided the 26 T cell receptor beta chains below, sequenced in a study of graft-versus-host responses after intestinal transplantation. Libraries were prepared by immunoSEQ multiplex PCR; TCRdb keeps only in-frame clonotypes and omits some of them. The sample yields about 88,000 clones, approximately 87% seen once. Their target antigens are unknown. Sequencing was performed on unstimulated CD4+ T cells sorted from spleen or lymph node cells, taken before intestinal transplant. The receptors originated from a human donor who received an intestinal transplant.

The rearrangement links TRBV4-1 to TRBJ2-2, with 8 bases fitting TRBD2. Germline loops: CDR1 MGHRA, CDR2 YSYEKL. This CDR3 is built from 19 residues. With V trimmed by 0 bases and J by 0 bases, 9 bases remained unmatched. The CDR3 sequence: CASSQELIGGAPNTGELFF. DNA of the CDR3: TGCGCCAGCAGCCAAGAACTAATCGGGGGGGCGCCGAACACCGGGGAGCTGTTTTTT.

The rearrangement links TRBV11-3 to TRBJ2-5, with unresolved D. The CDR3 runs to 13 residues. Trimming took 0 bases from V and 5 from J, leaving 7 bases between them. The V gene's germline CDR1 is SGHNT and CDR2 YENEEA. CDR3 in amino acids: CASSLDLGETQYF. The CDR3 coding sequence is TGTGCCAGCAGCTTAGATCTCGGGGAGACCCAGTACTTC.

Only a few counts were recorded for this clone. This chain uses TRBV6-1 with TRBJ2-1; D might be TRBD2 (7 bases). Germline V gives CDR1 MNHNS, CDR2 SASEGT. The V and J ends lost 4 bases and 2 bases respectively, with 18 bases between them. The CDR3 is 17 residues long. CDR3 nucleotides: TGTGCCAGCAGTGCCTCCTTGGCGGGGGACACCTACAATGAGCAGTTCTTC. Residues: CASSASLAGDTYNEQFF.

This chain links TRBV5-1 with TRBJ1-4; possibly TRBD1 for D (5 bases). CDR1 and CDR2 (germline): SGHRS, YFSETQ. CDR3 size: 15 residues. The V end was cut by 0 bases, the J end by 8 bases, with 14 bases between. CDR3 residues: CASSLEGREGEKLFF. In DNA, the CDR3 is TGCGCCAGCAGCTTGGAGGGCAGGGAGGGGGAAAAACTGTTTTTT.

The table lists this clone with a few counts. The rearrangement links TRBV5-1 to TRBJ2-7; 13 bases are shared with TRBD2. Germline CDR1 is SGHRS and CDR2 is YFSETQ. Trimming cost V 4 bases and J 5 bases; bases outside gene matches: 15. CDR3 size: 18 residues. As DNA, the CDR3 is TGCGCCAGCAGCCTGATCGGGACTAGCGGGGCGCCCCTCCACGAGCAGTACTTC. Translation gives CASSLIGTSGAPLHEQYF.

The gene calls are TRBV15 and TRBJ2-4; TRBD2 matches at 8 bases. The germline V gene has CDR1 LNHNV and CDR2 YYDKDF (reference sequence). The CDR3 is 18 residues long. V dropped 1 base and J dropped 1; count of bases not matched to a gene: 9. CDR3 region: CATSRVSGGGWAKNIQYF. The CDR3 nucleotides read TGTGCCACCAGCAGAGTCTCCGGGGGGGGTTGGGCCAAAAACATTCAGTACTTC.

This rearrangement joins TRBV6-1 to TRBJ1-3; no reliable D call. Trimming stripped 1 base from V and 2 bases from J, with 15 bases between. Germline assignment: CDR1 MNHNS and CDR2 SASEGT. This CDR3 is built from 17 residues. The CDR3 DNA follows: TGTGCCAGCAGTGAAGGCCTGTGGGGAGGAACTGGAAACACCATATATTTT. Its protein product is CASSEGLWGGTGNTIYF.

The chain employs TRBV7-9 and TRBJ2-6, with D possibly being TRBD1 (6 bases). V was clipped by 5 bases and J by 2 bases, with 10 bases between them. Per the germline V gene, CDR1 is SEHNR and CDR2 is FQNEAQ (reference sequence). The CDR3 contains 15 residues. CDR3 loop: CASSHGGPGANVLTF. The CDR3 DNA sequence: TGTGCCAGCAGCCATGGGGGCCCTGGGGCCAACGTCCTGACTTTC.

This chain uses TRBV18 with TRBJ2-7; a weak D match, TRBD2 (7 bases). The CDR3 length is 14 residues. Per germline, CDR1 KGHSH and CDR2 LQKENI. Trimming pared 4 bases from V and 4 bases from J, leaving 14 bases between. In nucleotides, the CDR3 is TGTGCCAGCTCACAAAACAGGGAGGGATACGAGCAGTACTTC. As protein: CASSQNREGYEQYF.

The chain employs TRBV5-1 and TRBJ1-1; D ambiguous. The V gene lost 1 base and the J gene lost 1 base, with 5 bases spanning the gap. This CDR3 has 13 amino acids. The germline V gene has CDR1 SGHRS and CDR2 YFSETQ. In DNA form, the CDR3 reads TGCGCCAGCAGCTTGAGCAAGAACACTGAAGCTTTCTTT. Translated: CASSLSKNTEAFF.

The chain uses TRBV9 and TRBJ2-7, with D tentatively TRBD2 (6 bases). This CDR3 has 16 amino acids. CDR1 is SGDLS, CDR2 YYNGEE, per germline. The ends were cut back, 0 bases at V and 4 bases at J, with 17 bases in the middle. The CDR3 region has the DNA TGTGCCAGCAGCGTAGCTCCAGCGGGTGTAGTTTACGAGCAGTACTTC. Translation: CASSVAPAGVVYEQYF.

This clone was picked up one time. The CDR3 region has the DNA TGCGCCAGCAGCTTGGACAGGGGGTCGATCGGGGAGCTGTTTTTT. Protein: CASSLDRGSIGELFF. The chain is built from TRBV5-1 and TRBJ2-2, with TRBD1 matching 8 bases. CDR1 SGHRS and CDR2 YFSETQ come from the germline V gene. This CDR3 is 15 amino acids long. V was clipped by 0 bases and J by 7 bases; unmatched bases: 5.

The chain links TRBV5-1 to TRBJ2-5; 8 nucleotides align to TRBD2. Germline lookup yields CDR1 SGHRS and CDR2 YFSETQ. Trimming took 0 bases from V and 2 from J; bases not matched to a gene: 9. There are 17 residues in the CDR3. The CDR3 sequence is CASSLASAGGLQETQYF. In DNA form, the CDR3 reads TGCGCCAGCAGCTTGGCGTCGGCGGGGGGACTGCAAGAGACCCAGTACTTC.

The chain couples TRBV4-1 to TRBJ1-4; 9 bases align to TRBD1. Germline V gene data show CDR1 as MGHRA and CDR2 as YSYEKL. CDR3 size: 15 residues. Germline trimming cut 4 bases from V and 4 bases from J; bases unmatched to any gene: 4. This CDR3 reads CASSRPGQGNEKLFF. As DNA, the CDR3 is TGCGCCAGCAGCCGCCCGGGACAGGGTAATGAAAAACTGTTTTTT.

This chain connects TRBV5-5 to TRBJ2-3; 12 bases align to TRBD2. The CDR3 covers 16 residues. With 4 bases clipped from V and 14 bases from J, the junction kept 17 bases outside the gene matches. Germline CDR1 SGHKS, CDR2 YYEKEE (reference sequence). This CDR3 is CASSPERTSGDLTRYF. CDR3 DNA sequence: TGTGCCAGCAGCCCCGAACGGACTAGCGGGGACCTCACAAGGTATTTT.

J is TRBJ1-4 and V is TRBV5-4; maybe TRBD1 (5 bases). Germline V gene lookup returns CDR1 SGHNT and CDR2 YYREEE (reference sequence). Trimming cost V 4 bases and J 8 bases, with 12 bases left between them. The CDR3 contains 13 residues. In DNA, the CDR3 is TGTGCCAGCAGCAGTGCCGGGGGGGAAAAACTGTTTTTT. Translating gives CASSSAGGEKLFF.

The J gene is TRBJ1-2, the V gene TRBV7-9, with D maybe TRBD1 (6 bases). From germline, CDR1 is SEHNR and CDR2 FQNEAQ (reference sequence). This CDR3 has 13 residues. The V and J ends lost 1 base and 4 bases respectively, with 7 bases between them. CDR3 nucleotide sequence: TGTGCCAGCAGCTTAGGGACAGCCTATGGCTACACCTTC. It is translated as CASSLGTAYGYTF.

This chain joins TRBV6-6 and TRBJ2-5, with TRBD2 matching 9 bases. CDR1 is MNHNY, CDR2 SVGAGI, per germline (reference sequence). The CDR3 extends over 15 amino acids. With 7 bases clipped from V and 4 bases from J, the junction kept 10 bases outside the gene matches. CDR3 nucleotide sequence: TGTGCCAGCACGTTGGAAGCGGGGGGTTTAGAGACCCAGTACTTC. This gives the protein CASTLEAGGLETQYF.

The DNA for the CDR3 is TGTGCCAGCAGTTTTGGGACAGGGGATTATAATTCACCCCTCCACTTT. Amino acids: CASSFGTGDYNSPLHF. V and J are TRBV27 and TRBJ1-6, with 10 bases fitting TRBD1. The germline V gene has CDR1 MNHEY and CDR2 SMNVEV (reference sequence). This CDR3 spans 16 amino acids. Germline trimming cut 3 bases from V and 4 bases from J; bases unmatched to any gene: 3.

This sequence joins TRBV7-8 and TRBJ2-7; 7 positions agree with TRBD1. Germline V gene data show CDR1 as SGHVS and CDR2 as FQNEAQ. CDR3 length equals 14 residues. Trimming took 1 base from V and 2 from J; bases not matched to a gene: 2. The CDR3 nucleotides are TGTGCCAGCAGCTTAGAGACAGGGACCTACGAGCAGTACTTC. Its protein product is CASSLETGTYEQYF.

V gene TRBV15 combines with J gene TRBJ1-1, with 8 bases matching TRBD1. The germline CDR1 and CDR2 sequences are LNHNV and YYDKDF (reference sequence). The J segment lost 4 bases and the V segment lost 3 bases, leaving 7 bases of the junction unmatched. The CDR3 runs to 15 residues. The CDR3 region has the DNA TGTGCCACCAGCAGCGGACAGGGAAGGATCACTGAAGCTTTCTTT. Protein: CATSSGQGRITEAFF.

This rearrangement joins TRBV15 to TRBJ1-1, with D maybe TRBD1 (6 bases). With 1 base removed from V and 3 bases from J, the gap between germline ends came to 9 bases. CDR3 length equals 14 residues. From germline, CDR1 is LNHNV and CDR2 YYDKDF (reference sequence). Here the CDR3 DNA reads TGTGCCACCAGCAGAGGGGGGCCCTACACTGAAGCTTTCTTT. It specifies CATSRGGPYTEAFF. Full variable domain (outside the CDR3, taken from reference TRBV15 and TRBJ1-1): DAMVIQNPRYQVTQFGKPVTLSCSQTLNHNVMYWYQQKSSQAPKLLFHYYDKDFNNEADTPDNFQSRRPNTSFCFLDIRSPGLGDTAMYLCATSRGGPYTEAFFGQGTRLTVV.

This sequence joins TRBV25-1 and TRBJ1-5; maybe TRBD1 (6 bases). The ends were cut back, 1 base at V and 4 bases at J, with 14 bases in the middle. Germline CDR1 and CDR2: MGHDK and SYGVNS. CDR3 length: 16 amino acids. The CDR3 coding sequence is TGTGCCAGCAGTGAATCAGGGGCGGGGGCTAATCAGCCCCAGCATTTT. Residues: CASSESGAGANQPQHF. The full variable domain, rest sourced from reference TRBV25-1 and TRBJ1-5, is EADIYQTPRYLVIGTGKKITLECSQTMGHDKMYWYQQDPGMELHLIHYSYGVNSTEKGDLSSESTVSRIRTEHFPLTLESARPSHTSQYLCASSESGAGANQPQHFGDGTRLSIL.

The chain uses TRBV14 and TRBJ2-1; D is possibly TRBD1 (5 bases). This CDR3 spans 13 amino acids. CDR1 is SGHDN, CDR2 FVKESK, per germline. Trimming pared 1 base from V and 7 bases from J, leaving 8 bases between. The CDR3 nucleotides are TGTGCCAGCAGCCAAGGGGGCTGGAATGAGCAGTTCTTC. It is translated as CASSQGGWNEQFF.

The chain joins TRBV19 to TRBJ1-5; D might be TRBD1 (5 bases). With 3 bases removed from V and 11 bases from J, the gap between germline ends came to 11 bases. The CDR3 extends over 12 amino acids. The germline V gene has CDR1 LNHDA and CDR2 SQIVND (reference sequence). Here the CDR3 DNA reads TGTGCCAGTAGTATCCAGGAAGGGGCCCAGCATTTT. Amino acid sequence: CASSIQEGAQHF.

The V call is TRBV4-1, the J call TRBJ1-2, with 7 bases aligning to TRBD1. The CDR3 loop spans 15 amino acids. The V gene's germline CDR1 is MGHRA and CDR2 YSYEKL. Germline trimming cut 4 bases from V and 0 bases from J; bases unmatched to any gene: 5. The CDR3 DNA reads TGCGCCAGCAGCCTCGGACAGGTAGCTAACTATGGCTACACCTTC. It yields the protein CASSLGQVANYGYTF.